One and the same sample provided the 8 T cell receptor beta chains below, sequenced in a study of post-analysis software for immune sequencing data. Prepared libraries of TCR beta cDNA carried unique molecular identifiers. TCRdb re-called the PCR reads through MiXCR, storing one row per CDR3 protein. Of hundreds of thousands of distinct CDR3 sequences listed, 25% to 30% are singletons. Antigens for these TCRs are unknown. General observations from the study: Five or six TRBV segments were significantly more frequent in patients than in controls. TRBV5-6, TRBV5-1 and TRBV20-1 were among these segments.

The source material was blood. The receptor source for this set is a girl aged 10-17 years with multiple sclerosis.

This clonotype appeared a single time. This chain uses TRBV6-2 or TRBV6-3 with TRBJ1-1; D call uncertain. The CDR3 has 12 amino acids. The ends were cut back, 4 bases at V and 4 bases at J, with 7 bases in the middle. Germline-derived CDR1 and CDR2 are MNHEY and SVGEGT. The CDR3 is CASSSPSTEAFF. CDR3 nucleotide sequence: TGTGCCAGCAGTTCACCCAGCACTGAAGCTTTCTTT.

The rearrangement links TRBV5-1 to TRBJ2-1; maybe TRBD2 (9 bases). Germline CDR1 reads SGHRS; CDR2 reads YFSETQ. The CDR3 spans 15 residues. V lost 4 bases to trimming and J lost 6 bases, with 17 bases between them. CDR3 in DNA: TGCGCCAGCAGCCAGGGGGCGGGAGGGCCCAATGAGCAGTTCTTC. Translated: CASSQGAGGPNEQFF.

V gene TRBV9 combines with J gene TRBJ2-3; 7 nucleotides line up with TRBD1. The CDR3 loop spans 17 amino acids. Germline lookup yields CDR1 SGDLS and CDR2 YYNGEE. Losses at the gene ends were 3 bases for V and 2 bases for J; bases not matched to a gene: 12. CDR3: CASSDDGSRGNTDTQYF. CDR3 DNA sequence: TGTGCCAGCAGCGATGACGGCAGCAGGGGGAACACAGATACGCAGTATTTT.

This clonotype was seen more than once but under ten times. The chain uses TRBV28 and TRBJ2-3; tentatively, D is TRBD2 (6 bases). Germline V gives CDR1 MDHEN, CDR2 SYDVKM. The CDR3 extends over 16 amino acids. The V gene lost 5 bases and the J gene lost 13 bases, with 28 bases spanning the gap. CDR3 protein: CASSPGARARREIEYF. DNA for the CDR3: TGTGCCAGCAGTCCTGGGGCGAGAGCGCGGAGGGAGATTGAGTATTTT.

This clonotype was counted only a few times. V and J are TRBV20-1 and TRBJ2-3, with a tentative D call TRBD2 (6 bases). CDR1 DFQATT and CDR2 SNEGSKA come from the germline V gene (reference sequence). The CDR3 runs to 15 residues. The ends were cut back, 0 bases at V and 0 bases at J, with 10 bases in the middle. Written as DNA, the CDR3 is TGCAGTGCTAGAGATTGGGGACTTAGCACAGATACGCAGTATTTT. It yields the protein CSARDWGLSTDTQYF.

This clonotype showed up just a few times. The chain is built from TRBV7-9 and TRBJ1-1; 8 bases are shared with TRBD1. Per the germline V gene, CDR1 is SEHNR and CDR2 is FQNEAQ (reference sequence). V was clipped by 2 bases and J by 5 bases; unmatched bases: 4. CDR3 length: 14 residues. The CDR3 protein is CASSLRQGLTEAFF. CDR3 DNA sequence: TGTGCCAGCAGCTTAAGACAGGGGTTAACTGAAGCTTTCTTT. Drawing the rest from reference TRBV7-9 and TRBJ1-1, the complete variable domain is DTGVSQNPRHKITKRGQNVTFRCDPISEHNRLYWYRQTLGQGPEFLTYFQNEAQLEKSRLLSDRFSAERPKGSFSTLEIQRTEQGDSAMYLCASSLRQGLTEAFFGQGTRLTVV.

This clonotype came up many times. CDR3 sequence: CSVGTGGSTETQYF. DNA for the CDR3: TGCAGCGTTGGGACAGGGGGTAGTACCGAGACCCAGTACTTC. The chain couples TRBV29-1 to TRBJ2-5, with 10 bases aligning to TRBD1. The CDR3 covers 14 residues. From germline, CDR1 is SQVTM and CDR2 ANQGSEA. J lost 5 bases, V lost 4 bases, and 7 bases had no gene match.

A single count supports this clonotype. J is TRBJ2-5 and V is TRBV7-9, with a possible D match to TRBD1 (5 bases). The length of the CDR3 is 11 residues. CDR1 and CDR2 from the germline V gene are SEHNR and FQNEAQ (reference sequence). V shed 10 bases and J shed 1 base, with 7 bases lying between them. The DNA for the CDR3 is TGTGCCACCCAGGGCCAAGAGACCCAGTACTTC. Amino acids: CATQGQETQYF.